This TCR beta chain was sequenced in a study of shared T cell receptors in the human thymus. TCRdb's copy holds only in-frame clones and misses some; the assay was immunoSEQ multiplex PCR. The sample yields some 700,000 clones, roughly 90% seen once. Per germline, CDR1 SGHRS and CDR2 YFSETQ. There are 13 residues in the CDR3. The germline V and J ends were trimmed by 4 bases and 6 bases, with 14 bases remaining between them. These sequences were also reported in another study, on human thymus T cells. That work contributes: The thymus tissue came from resections taken during corrective heart surgery. Thymic and blood repertoires seemed to favor certain V and J genes. Related reports documented highly overlapping thymic repertoires among unrelated individuals.

This receptor was taken from a boy in the first two years of life with a congenital heart defect. The V call is TRBV5-1, the J call TRBJ2-7; maybe TRBD1 (5 bases). What was sequenced was thymocytes. The DNA for the CDR3 is TGCGCCAGCAGCCCCCGGTCAGGGCGCGAGCAGTACTTC. It is translated as CASSPRSGREQYF.